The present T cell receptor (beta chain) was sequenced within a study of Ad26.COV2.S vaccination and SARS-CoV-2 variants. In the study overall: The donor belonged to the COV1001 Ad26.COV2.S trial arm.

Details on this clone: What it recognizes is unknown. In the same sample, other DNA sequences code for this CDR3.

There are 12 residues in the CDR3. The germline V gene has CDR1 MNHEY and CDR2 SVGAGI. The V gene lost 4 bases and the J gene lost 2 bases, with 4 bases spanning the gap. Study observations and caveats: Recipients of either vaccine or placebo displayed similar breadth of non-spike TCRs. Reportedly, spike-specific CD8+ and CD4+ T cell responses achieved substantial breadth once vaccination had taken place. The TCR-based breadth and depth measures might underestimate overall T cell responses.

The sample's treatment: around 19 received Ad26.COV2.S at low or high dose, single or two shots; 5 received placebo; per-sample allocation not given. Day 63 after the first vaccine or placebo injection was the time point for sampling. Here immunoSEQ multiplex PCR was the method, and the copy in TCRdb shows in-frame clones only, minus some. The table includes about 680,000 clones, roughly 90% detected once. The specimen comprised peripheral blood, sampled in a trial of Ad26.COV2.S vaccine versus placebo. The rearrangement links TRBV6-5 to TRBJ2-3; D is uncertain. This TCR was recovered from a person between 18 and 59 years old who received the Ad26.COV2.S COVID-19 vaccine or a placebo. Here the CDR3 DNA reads TGTGCCAGCAGTTCGACCACAGATACGCAGTATTTT. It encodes CASSSTTDTQYF.